This T cell receptor (beta chain) is from a study of blood T cell repertoires in COVID-19. Study overall: Italy, Spain and the United States were the sources of the convalescent and acute COVID-19 samples. PBMCs, B-cell-depleted T cells, or T cells provided the cDNA or gDNA that made up the material.

CDR1 and CDR2 (germline): SEHNR, FQNEAQ (reference sequence). This CDR3 contains 14 residues. V lost 5 bases and J 4 bases, leaving 15 bases between the germline ends. TCRdb's copy holds only in-frame clones and misses some; the assay was immunoSEQ multiplex PCR. The sample includes over 150,000 clones, about four fifths of them seen just once. This receptor was identified in a woman aged 80 or over with acute or convalescent COVID-19. The source material was peripheral blood. The chain carries TRBV7-9 and TRBJ2-7, with D perhaps matching TRBD1 (6 bases). Written as DNA, the CDR3 is TGTGCCAGCAGCCCAACTCTGGGGGCGTACGAGCAGTACTTC. This codes for CASSPTLGAYEQYF.